These T cell receptor beta chains were read from a single sample in a study of blood T cell repertoires in COVID-19. TCRdb's table, derived via immunoSEQ multiplex PCR, lists solely in-frame clones and lacks some. The sample comprises about 240,000 clones, about nine tenths of which are singletons, and just over 7% rests with the top ten. The source material was peripheral blood. These receptors were collected from a man in his sixties who had recovered from COVID-19. Both conserved end residues are part of each CDR3.

V gene	J gene	CDR3 length	CDR3 protein
TRBV10-1	TRBJ2-2	15	CASSEGRLGAGELFF
TRBV6-5	TRBJ1-5	14	CASSRDSGNQPQHF
TRBV4-2	TRBJ2-2	16	CASSQESRGHTGELFF
TRBV5-1	TRBJ2-2	14	CASSLVAGTGELFF
TRBV10-2	TRBJ1-2	16	CASSGGETGTHYGYTF
TRBV3-1/TRBV3-2	TRBJ2-2	17	CASSPKLAGGLSGELFF
TRBV2	TRBJ1-6	13	CASRAGGGSPLHF
TRBV2	TRBJ2-2	17	CASSEFEGQRATGELFF
TRBV7-2	TRBJ1-4	16	CASSLGAGTGGEKLFF
TRBV3-1/TRBV3-2	TRBJ1-2	13	CASSQNRGDGYTF
TRBV9	TRBJ1-1	16	CASSPRTGRRNTEAFF
TRBV20-1	TRBJ1-4	16	CSASPGTGMANEKLFF
TRBV20-1	TRBJ1-5	15	CSASGLVGASQPQHF
TRBV5-5	TRBJ1-5	13	CASSLGLMETQHF
TRBV11-2	TRBJ1-1	14	CASSPTTGLTEAFF
TRBV10-3	TRBJ2-1	15	CAISVAGGLGDEQFF
TRBV6-5	TRBJ2-2	13	CAIPGSGAGELFF
TRBV15	TRBJ2-4	14	CATTAGTGKNIQYF
TRBV5-1	TRBJ1-2	16	CASSFEGRGSLYGYTF
TRBV7-9	TRBJ2-7	15	CASSLGAGGVYEQYF
TRBV5-5	TRBJ1-4	15	CASSPLGDRNEKLFF
TRBV5-4	TRBJ1-2	13	CASSPDSNYGYTF
TRBV27	TRBJ1-6	15	CASSLEVPYNSPLHF
TRBV7-2	TRBJ2-4	15	CASSLFAGGIDIQYF
TRBV9	TRBJ1-2	15	CASSVGGRVGYGYTF
TRBV2	TRBJ1-6	13	CASSQEGSSPLHF
TRBV9	TRBJ2-7	14	CASSRRRSSYEQYF
TRBV12-5	TRBJ2-1	15	CASGLGGRDYNEQFF
TRBV6-5	TRBJ1-1	15	CASIKLSPGNTEAFF
TRBV19	TRBJ1-5	15	CASGRPGDRNQPQHF
TRBV24-1	TRBJ1-1	13	CATRGQGGGQAFF
TRBV9	TRBJ2-2	16	CASSARRLGNTGELFF
TRBV5-1	TRBJ1-3	15	CASSLEGGSGNTIYF
TRBV7-9	TRBJ1-3	15	CASSLGGTQRNTIYF
TRBV10-3	TRBJ1-3	11	CAVGGGNTIYF
TRBV7-2	TRBJ2-7	14	CASSLMLVGGGQYF
TRBV19	TRBJ2-3	15	CASSIVLAGGDTQYF
TRBV7-6	TRBJ2-1	17	CASSLAPSGGLLNEQFF
TRBV30	TRBJ2-3	15	CAWSSPSDGTDTQYF
TRBV6-6	TRBJ1-2	16	CASSMYSLREDYGYTF
TRBV5-6	TRBJ1-4	15	CASSFLGSSNEKLFF
TRBV3-1/TRBV3-2	TRBJ2-3	12	CASSQGGLAASW
TRBV6-2/TRBV6-3	TRBJ2-7	14	CASSFPSGGYEQYF
TRBV7-7	TRBJ2-1	15	CASSPGQGYYNEQFF
TRBV5-6	TRBJ1-6	14	CASSSRGFTSPLHF
TRBV5-1	TRBJ2-3	14	CASSSGYPRFTQYF
TRBV5-8	TRBJ1-6	13	CASSFPGLSPLHF
TRBV7-8	TRBJ2-3	15	CASSLVTSDADTQYF